This T cell receptor beta chain was captured by sequencing in a study of long-term antiretroviral therapy in people with HIV. This clone was counted a few times. Its antigen is currently unknown. The study, taken as a whole, reports: Pre-ART expanded clones dominated the repertoire at every time point. All blood samples came from the years 2004 to 2017, possibly under older ART regimens.

Germline lookup yields CDR1 MNHEY and CDR2 SVGAGI. The V end was cut by 8 bases, the J end by 3 bases, with 14 bases between. CDR3 size: 13 residues. A v3.0 immunoSEQ assay was performed at survey level. Method: immunoSEQ multiplex PCR; TCRdb's copy keeps in-frame clones and lacks some. The data hold tens of thousands of clones, with around 79% observed a single time. The sequence derives from a man younger than 30 with HIV. This chain connects TRBV6-5 to TRBJ2-7; D assignment may be TRBD1 or TRBD2 (6 bases each). The sequences come from unsorted PBMCs, collected 0.6 years after starting antiretroviral therapy. This CDR3 reads CASSPGANYEQYF. In DNA form, the CDR3 reads TGTGCCAGCTCACCGGGGGCAAACTACGAGCAGTACTTC.